This T cell receptor beta chain was captured by sequencing in a study of T cells of healthy individuals. MiXCR, run by TCRdb on the 5' RACE reads, gives a single entry per CDR3 protein. Altogether approximately 100,000 distinct CDR3 sequences are present, roughly 15% being singletons, with the ten largest covering under 7.5%. This TCR was recovered from a human donor in good health.

CDR3 bases: TGTGCCAGCAGGGGACAGGGGGACTACGAGCAGTACTTC. It translates to CASRGQGDYEQYF. The chain links TRBV28 to TRBJ2-7; 11 bases fit TRBD1. Germline CDR1 is MDHEN and CDR2 is SYDVKM. The CDR3 is made up of 13 amino acids. Losses at the gene ends were 6 bases for V and 3 bases for J; bases not matched to a gene: 1.